This is a list of T cell receptor beta chains from one sample in a study of early T cells in non-severe SARS-CoV-2 infection. MiXCR, run by TCRdb on the 5' RACE reads, gives a single entry per CDR3 protein. The sample lists about 80,000 distinct CDR3 sequences, around 12% seen once, with about 3% in the top ten. The sample was whole blood. These receptors originate from an adult who was a healthcare worker with PCR-confirmed SARS-CoV-2 infection or an uninfected control (not recorded which). Both conserved end residues are part of each CDR3. A D gene is named only where the DNA matches it firmly. Size is omitted from some rows. Given values are once, few, many or a class for expanded clones.

abundance,v_gene,d_gene,j_gene,CDR3nt,CDR3aa
few,TRBV11-2,TRBD2,TRBJ2-1,TGTGCCAGCAGCTTAGGGCGGGGGAGCTCCTACAATGAGCAGTTCTTC,CASSLGRGSSYNEQFF
.,TRBV18,.,TRBJ2-5,TGTGCCAGCTCGGGGGCGGACGACCAAGAGACCCAGTACTTC,CASSGADDQETQYF
few,TRBV5-1,TRBD2,TRBJ2-1,TGCGCCAGCAGCTTGAATCGACTAGCCGATGAGCAGTTCTTC,CASSLNRLADEQFF
many,TRBV10-3,.,TRBJ2-7,TGTGCCATCAGTGACACGGCGAGCCGGACCTACGAGCAGTACTTC,CAISDTASRTYEQYF
.,TRBV5-1,TRBD2,TRBJ2-2,TGCGCCAGCAGCTTGGGATACGGACTAGCCGGGGAGCTGTTTTTT,CASSLGYGLAGELFF
.,TRBV29-1,.,TRBJ2-1,TGCAGCGTTGTCGGGTCGTATGATGAGCAGTTCTTC,CSVVGSYDEQFF
few,TRBV20-1,.,TRBJ1-1,TGCAGTGCTAGCCCAGGAACTGAAGCTTTCTTT,CSASPGTEAFF
many,TRBV6-2/TRBV6-3,TRBD1,TRBJ2-7,TGTGCCAGCAGTCCCCTCGGGACAGCTTCCTACGAGCAGTACTTC,CASSPLGTASYEQYF
few,TRBV30,.,TRBJ2-3,TGTGCCTGGAGTCGAGCTCAGGGGGGGACTACAGATACGCAGTATTTT,CAWSRAQGGTTDTQYF
.,TRBV20-1,.,TRBJ1-2,TGCAGTGCTAGAGATGGCAGGGGCTATGGCTACACCTTC,CSARDGRGYGYTF
.,TRBV5-1,.,TRBJ2-1,TGCGCCAGCAGCTTGGGGCTAGCCTATGAGCAGTTCTTC,CASSLGLAYEQFF
once,TRBV9,.,TRBJ1-6,TGTGCCAGCAGCGTCGGAGTTAGCTCCTATAATTCACCCCTCCACTTT,CASSVGVSSYNSPLHF
.,TRBV12-5,TRBD2,TRBJ2-3,TGTGCTAGTGCCCGCTCAGGGAGGGGAACAGATACGCAGAATTTT,CASARSGRGTDTQNF
.,TRBV30,.,TRBJ1-1,TGTGCCTGGAGTGTGGGGGTCCTCACTGAAGCTTTCTTT,CAWSVGVLTEAFF
many,TRBV29-1,.,TRBJ2-1,TGCAGCGTTGGGCAGGGGGGGAATGAGCAGTTCTTC,CSVGQGGNEQFF
many,TRBV7-9,TRBD2,TRBJ2-2,TGTGCCAGCAGGCATCTAGCGGGAGTCACCGGGGAGCTGTTTTTT,CASRHLAGVTGELFF
.,TRBV5-4,TRBD2,TRBJ2-2,TGTGCCAGCAATAGCGGGAGTAGTGACGGGGAGCTGTTTTTT,CASNSGSSDGELFF
few,TRBV3-1,.,TRBJ2-7,TGTGCCAGCAGCCAATTTAACGGGGCCTACGAGCAGTACTTC,CASSQFNGAYEQYF
few,TRBV29-1,.,TRBJ2-5,TGCAGCGTTGTATCGCGGACCAACCAAGAGACCCAGTACTTC,CSVVSRTNQETQYF
many,TRBV6-5,.,TRBJ2-7,TGTGCCAGCAGTTACGGGCAGGACTACTCTTACGAGCAGTACTTC,CASSYGQDYSYEQYF
many,TRBV10-2,.,TRBJ2-1,TGCGCCAGCAGTGAGGGGGGTGGGCGCAATGAGCAGTTCTTC,CASSEGGGRNEQFF
few,TRBV12-3/TRBV12-4,.,TRBJ1-1,TGTGCCAGCAGTCCCCTGACCATGAACACTGAAGCTTTCTTT,CASSPLTMNTEAFF
many,TRBV7-2,TRBD2,TRBJ2-3,TGTGCCAGCAGCCGCGGACTAGCGGGAGCCACCATTCAGGATACGCAGTATTTT,CASSRGLAGATIQDTQYF
once,TRBV29-1,TRBD1,TRBJ2-7,TGCAGCGCCCGAACCGGGACAGGGGGCCACGAGCAGTACTTC,CSARTGTGGHEQYF
.,TRBV9,.,TRBJ2-3,TGTGCCAGCAGCCTTAGGTCGGGAGGCACAGATACGCAGTATTTT,CASSLRSGGTDTQYF
.,TRBV7-8,.,TRBJ1-3,TGTGCCAGCAGCCAGTCCCGCTCGGGACCGCGCTCTGGAAACACCATATATTTT,CASSQSRSGPRSGNTIYF
few,TRBV29-1,TRBD2,TRBJ2-5,TGCAGCGTAGCCGGGACTAGGAAAGAGACCCAGTACTTC,CSVAGTRKETQYF
.,TRBV12-3/TRBV12-4,.,TRBJ1-2,TGTGCCAGCAGTTTACAAAGGAACTATGGCTACACCTTC,CASSLQRNYGYTF
.,TRBV7-9,.,TRBJ1-1,TGTGCCAGCAGTCTAGGTGGTGTGGAGACTGAAGCTTTCTTT,CASSLGGVETEAFF
many,TRBV20-1,.,TRBJ1-1,TGCGGAGGACAACCGAACACTGAAGTTTTCTTT,CGGQPNTEVFF
.,TRBV29-1,.,TRBJ1-2,TGCAGCGTTGTGGGGCTCTATGGCTACACCTTC,CSVVGLYGYTF
many,TRBV30,TRBD2,TRBJ2-3,TGTGCCTGGAATACAGGACTAGCGGGTTCCACAGATACGCAGTATTTT,CAWNTGLAGSTDTQYF